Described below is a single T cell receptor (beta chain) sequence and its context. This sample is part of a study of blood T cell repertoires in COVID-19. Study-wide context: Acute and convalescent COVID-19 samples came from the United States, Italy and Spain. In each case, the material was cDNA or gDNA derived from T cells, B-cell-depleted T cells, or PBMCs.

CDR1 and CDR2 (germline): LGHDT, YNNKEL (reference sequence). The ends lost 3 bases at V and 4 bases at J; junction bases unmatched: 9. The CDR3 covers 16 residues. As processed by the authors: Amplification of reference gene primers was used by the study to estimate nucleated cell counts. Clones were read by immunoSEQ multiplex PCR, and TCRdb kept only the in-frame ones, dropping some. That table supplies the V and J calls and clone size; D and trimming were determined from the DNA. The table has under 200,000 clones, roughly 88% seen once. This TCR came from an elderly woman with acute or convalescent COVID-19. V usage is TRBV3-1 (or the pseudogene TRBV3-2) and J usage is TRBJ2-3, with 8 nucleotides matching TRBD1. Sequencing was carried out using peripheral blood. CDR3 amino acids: CASSHPGGREADTQYF. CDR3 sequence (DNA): TGTGCCAGCAGCCACCCAGGGGGCAGGGAGGCAGATACGCAGTATTTT.